This entry lists 14 T cell receptor beta chains sequenced from one sample in a study of technical replicates of blood from a handful of donors. Using immunoSEQ multiplex PCR, the repertoire was profiled, and TCRdb retains in-frame clones only, with some absent. The sample lists around 53,000 clones, around nine tenths occurring once. The specimen was PBMCs. The receptors come from a human donor in good health. Some clones in this sample may be carry-over from other donors' samples.

The chain recombines TRBV5-1 with TRBJ2-1, with 10 positions matching TRBD2. The CDR3 is made up of 16 amino acids. The V gene's germline CDR1 is SGHRS and CDR2 YFSETQ. J lost 7 bases, V lost 4 bases, and 11 bases had no gene match. In DNA, the CDR3 is TGCGCCAGCAGCACAATAGCTAGCGGGGGAAGGAATGAGCAGTTCTTC. Translating gives CASSTIASGGRNEQFF.

The chain combines TRBV7-8 with TRBJ1-5; D gene unclear. Germline V CDR1 and CDR2: SGHVS, FQNEAQ. V gave up 1 base and J gave up 6 bases, with 7 bases separating them. The CDR3 runs to 13 residues. The chain's CDR3 is CASSLGRFQPQHF. In DNA, the CDR3 is TGTGCCAGCAGCTTAGGCCGGTTTCAGCCCCAGCATTTT.

This chain uses TRBV4-3 with TRBJ1-4; D remains unclear. This CDR3 comprises 14 residues. Trimming stripped 0 bases from V and 10 bases from J, with 12 bases between. The germline V gene has CDR1 LGHNA and CDR2 YSLEER. CDR3 bases: TGCGCCAGCAGCCAAGATAGGTACGCGGGAAAACTGTTTTTT. Translated: CASSQDRYAGKLFF.

The chain employs TRBV7-6 and TRBJ2-7; TRBD2 agrees at 9 bases. The ends lost 2 bases at V and 5 bases at J; junction bases unmatched: 16. The CDR3 is made up of 18 amino acids. CDR1 is SGHVS, CDR2 FNYEAQ, per germline. This CDR3 reads CASSLFGGVSGSLDEQYF. CDR3 nucleotide sequence: TGTGCCAGCAGCTTATTTGGAGGGGTTAGCGGGAGTTTGGACGAGCAGTACTTC.

The chain has TRBV5-4 and TRBJ2-2, with D possibly being TRBD1 (6 bases). Trimming left V 9 bases short and J 4 bases short, with 13 bases between. Germline V lookup: CDR1 SGHNT, CDR2 YYREEE (reference sequence). This CDR3 contains 13 residues. In DNA form, the CDR3 reads TGTGCCACCAGGACAGTGACCACCGGGGAGCTGTTTTTT. Protein: CATRTVTTGELFF.

The V call is TRBV7-9, the J call TRBJ1-1; no reliable D call. Germline CDR1 and CDR2: SEHNR and FQNEAQ (reference sequence). Trimming pared 4 bases from V and 2 bases from J, leaving 11 bases between. The CDR3 contains 14 residues. CDR3 residues: CASSSLALNTEAFF. The CDR3 nucleotides are TGTGCCAGCAGCTCCCTAGCCCTAAACACTGAAGCTTTCTTT.

The chain has TRBV6-1 and TRBJ1-2; 7 bases map to TRBD1. CDR1 is MNHNS, CDR2 SASEGT, per germline. This CDR3 region has 15 residues. V dropped 0 bases and J dropped 4; count of bases not matched to a gene: 5. CDR3 nucleotide sequence: TGTGCCAGCAGTGAAGCCCCTGACAGGGCCTATGGCTACACCTTC. This codes for CASSEAPDRAYGYTF.

The J gene is TRBJ2-7, the V gene TRBV7-2; TRBD1 aligns across 7 bases. Germline lookup yields CDR1 SGHTA and CDR2 FQGNSA. The CDR3 sequence is 14 residues long. The V and J ends lost 3 bases and 2 bases, in that order; junction bases with no gene match: 4. The CDR3: CASSFWTGPYEQYF. The CDR3 DNA follows: TGTGCCAGCAGCTTTTGGACAGGCCCCTACGAGCAGTACTTC.

The chain joins TRBV4-2 to TRBJ2-7, with 7 bases matching TRBD2. The CDR3 runs to 13 residues. Germline-derived CDR1 and CDR2 are LGHNA and YNFKEQ. Losses at the gene ends were 1 base for V and 7 bases for J; bases not matched to a gene: 4. In DNA form, the CDR3 reads TGTGCCAGCAGCCAAGGGGGGGGTTGGGAGCAGTACTTC. Translating it yields CASSQGGGWEQYF.

The chain has TRBV7-9 and TRBJ2-1; D perhaps matches TRBD1 (6 bases). This CDR3 spans 14 amino acids. Germline V CDR1 and CDR2: SEHNR, FQNEAQ (reference sequence). The V and J ends lost 4 bases and 2 bases respectively, with 9 bases between them. CDR3 protein: CASSWDTPYNEQFF. The CDR3 DNA reads as TGTGCCAGCAGCTGGGACACCCCCTACAATGAGCAGTTCTTC.

The chain employs TRBV9 and TRBJ2-1; a possible D gene is TRBD2 (5 bases). CDR3 length: 12 amino acids. Germline V CDR1 and CDR2: SGDLS, YYNGEE. V lost 4 bases and J lost 5, with 7 bases in between. CDR3 amino acids: CASSYGDNEQFF. The CDR3 DNA sequence: TGTGCCAGCAGCTACGGGGACAATGAGCAGTTCTTC.

The V call is TRBV18, the J call TRBJ2-7, with 7 bases identical to TRBD2. The CDR3 is 15 amino acids. The J segment lost 0 bases and the V segment lost 3 bases, leaving 5 bases of the junction unmatched. Germline CDR1 KGHSH, CDR2 LQKENI. The CDR3 sequence: CASSPRGGNSYEQYF. CDR3 in DNA: TGTGCCAGCTCACCCCGGGGAGGGAACTCCTACGAGCAGTACTTC.

This chain joins TRBV7-2 and TRBJ2-5; 7 bases are shared with TRBD2. Looked up from germline, CDR1 is SGHTA and CDR2 is FQGNSA. V was clipped by 1 base and J by 2 bases; unmatched bases: 1. The CDR3 contains 14 residues. Here the CDR3 DNA reads TGTGCCAGCAGCTTAGACGGGGGGCAAGAGACCCAGTACTTC. Protein product: CASSLDGGQETQYF.

The chain employs TRBV6-1 and TRBJ2-2; perhaps TRBD1 as D (6 bases). The germline V gene encodes CDR1 MNHNS and CDR2 SASEGT. V gave up 6 bases and J gave up 4 bases, with 12 bases separating them. CDR3 length equals 14 residues. CDR3 bases: TGTGCCAGCAGGCAGACAGGAACCACCGGGGAGCTGTTTTTT. Encoded protein: CASRQTGTTGELFF.